This TCR beta chain was recorded in a study of T cell responses to AZD1222 COVID-19 vaccine. Findings of the study overall: Reportedly, close to half of spike-specific TCRs are directed against unmutated variant regions. Increases in Spike-specific TCR breadth and depth were seen after two AZD1222 doses. Donors were chiefly white British, with a greater number of females, and clonal diversity was perhaps underestimated.

This CDR3 spans 16 amino acids. The J segment lost 3 bases and the V segment lost 4 bases, leaving 11 bases of the junction unmatched. Germline CDR1 MGHDK, CDR2 SYGVNS. With respect to this clone: Its antigen is still unknown.

This table comes from immunoSEQ multiplex PCR, and its TCRdb copy is limited to in-frame clones, with some not included. The data show some 130,000 clones, with roughly nine tenths seen just once and 2.4% held by the top ten. V gene TRBV25-1 combines with J gene TRBJ2-7; 8 bases agree with TRBD2. The source is an adult in good health. Sample: peripheral blood, taken on day 0 of AZD1222 vaccination. This CDR3 reads CASSGYRRGGRYEQYF. CDR3 nucleotides: TGTGCCAGCAGTGGATACCGACGGGGGGGCCGCTACGAGCAGTACTTC.